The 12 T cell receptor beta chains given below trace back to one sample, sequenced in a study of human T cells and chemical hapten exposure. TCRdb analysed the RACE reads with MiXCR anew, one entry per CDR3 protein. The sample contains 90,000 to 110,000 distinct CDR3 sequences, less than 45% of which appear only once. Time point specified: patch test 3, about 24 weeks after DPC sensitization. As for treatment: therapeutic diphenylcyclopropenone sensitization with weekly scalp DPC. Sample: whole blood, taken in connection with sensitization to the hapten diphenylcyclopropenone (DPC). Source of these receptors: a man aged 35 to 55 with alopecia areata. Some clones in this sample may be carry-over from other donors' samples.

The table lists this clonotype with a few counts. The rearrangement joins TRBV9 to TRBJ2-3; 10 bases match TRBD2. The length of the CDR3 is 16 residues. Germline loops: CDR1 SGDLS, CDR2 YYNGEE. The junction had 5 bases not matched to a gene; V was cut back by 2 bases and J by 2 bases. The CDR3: CASSVGTSVVTDTQYF. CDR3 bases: TGTGCCAGCAGCGTGGGGACTAGCGTTGTCACAGATACGCAGTATTTT.

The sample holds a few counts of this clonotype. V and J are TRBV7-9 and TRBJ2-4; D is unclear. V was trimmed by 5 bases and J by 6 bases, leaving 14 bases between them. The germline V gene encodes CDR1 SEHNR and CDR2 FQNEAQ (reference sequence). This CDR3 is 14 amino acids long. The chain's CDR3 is CASSPGGNVNIQYF. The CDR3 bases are TGTGCCAGCAGCCCAGGCGGTAACGTAAACATTCAGTACTTC.

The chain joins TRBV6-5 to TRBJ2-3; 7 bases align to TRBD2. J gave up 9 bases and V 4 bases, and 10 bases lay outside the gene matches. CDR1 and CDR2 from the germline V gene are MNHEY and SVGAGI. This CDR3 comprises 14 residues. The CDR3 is CASSSQARRETQYF. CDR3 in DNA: TGTGCCAGCAGTTCCCAGGCGAGGCGGGAGACGCAGTATTTT.

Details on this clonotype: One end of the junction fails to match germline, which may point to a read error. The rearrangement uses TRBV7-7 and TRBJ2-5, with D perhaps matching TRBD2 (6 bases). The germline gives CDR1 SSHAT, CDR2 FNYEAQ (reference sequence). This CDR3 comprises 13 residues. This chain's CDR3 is CASSLEGRKTQYF. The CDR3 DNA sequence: TGTGCTAGCAGCTTAGAAGGGAGGAAGACCCAGTACTTC.

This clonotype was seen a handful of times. As DNA, the CDR3 is TGTGCCAGCAGCCAAATAACAATTCAGTACTTC. It is translated as CASSQITIQYF. This chain joins TRBV6-2 or TRBV6-3 and TRBJ2-4; D is unclear. Trimming removed 6 bases at V and 10 bases at J, with 10 bases between. The CDR3 sequence is 11 residues long. CDR1 MNHEY and CDR2 SVGEGT come from the germline V gene.

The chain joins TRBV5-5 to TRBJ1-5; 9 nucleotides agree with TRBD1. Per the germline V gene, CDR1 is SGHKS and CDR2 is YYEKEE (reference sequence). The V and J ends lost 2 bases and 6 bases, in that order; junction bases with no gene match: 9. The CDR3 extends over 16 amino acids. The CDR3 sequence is CASSLQGADRGQPQHF. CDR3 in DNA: TGTGCCAGCAGCTTACAGGGGGCGGACCGTGGTCAGCCCCAGCATTTT.

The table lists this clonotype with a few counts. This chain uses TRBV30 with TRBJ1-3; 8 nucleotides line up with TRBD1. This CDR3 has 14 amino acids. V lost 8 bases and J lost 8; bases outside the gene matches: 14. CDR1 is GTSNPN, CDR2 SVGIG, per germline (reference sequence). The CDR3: CARTGGQGTDTIYF. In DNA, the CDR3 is TGTGCCCGCACCGGCGGACAGGGTACAGACACCATATATTTT. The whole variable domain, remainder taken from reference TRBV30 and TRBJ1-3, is SQTIHQWPATLVQPVGSPLSLECTVEGTSNPNLYWYRQAAGRGLQLLFYSVGIGQISSEVPQNLSASRPQDRQFILSSKKLLLSDSGFYLCARTGGQGTDTIYFGEGSWLTVV.

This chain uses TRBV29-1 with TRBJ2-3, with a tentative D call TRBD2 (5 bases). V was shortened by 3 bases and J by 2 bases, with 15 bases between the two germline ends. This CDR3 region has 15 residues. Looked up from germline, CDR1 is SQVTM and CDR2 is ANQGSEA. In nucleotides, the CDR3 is TGCAGCGTTGAGGCCTACGGGGTAAACACAGATACGCAGTATTTT. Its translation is CSVEAYGVNTDTQYF.

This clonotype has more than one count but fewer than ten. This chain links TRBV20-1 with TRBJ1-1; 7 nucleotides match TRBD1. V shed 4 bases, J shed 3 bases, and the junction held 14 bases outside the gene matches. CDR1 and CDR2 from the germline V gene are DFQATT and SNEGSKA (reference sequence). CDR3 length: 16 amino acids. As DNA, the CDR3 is TGCAGTGCTATATTGACAGGGTCGGTGAGGGACACTGAAGCTTTCTTT. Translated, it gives CSAILTGSVRDTEAFF.

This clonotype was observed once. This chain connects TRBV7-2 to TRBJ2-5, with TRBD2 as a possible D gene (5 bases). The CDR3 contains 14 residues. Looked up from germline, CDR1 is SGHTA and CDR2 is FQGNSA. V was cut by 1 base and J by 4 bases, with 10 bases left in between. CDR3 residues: CASSLGFGGETQYF. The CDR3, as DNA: TGTGCCAGCAGCTTAGGATTTGGAGGAGAGACCCAGTACTTC.

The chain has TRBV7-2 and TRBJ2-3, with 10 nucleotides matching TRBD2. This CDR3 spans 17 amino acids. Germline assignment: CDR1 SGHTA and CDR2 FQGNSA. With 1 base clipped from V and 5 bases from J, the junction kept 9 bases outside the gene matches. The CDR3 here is CASSLGDLAGVLDTQYF. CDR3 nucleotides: TGTGCCAGCAGCTTAGGGGACCTAGCGGGAGTGTTAGATACGCAGTATTTT.

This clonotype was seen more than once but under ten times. CDR3 sequence reads: CASRSRVYEQYF. CDR3 nucleotide sequence: TGTGCCAGCAGGTCCAGGGTTTACGAGCAGTACTTC. The chain is built from TRBV28 and TRBJ2-7; the D gene is possibly TRBD1 (5 bases). The germline CDR1 and CDR2 sequences are MDHEN and SYDVKM. V shed 6 bases and J shed 4 bases, with 10 bases lying between them. The length of the CDR3 is 12 residues.